The present TCR beta chain was sequenced within a study of cytomegalovirus exposure and HLA in healthy donors. As for the study in general: Drawn from HLA-typed donors, tens of millions of unique TCRs were held in an early data release.

J was trimmed by 0 bases and V by 4 bases; bases with no gene match: 3. This CDR3 has 15 residues. CDR1 is SGDLS, CDR2 YYNGEE, per germline. This clone was seen more than once but under ten times. Antigen specificity is unknown. The study ran its PCR with 60 Vbeta and 13 Jbeta primers. Data came from immunoSEQ multiplex PCR; TCRdb stores just in-frame clones and leaves some out. The sample lists more than 85,000 clones, under 85% seen once, with about 8.4% in the top ten. Study-wide points: In a later analysis, TCR beta V- and J-gene trimming was associated with a missense DCLRE1C variant. Previous analysis showed most TCR beta V segments were productive about 90% or about 30% of the time. When analyzed later, the rates of TCR association showed variation by HLA locus, with DRB1 the most and HLA-C the fewest.

The sample was PBMCs. The chain employs TRBV9 and TRBJ2-1; 8 nucleotides line up with TRBD2. The source is a man aged 40-49 years in good health and CMV-seronegative. The CDR3 region is CASSISGVSYNEQFF. CDR3 DNA sequence: TGTGCCAGCAGCATTAGCGGGGTCTCCTACAATGAGCAGTTCTTC.